This TCR beta chain was recorded in a study of T cells in Graves' hyperthyroidism and ophthalmopathy. Study results and limitations: Ophthalmopathy prediction by the model preceded onset by a median 6.5 months. The blood repertoire included most of the expanded thyroid clonotypes above 0.001.

This CDR3 region has 16 residues. With 7 bases removed from V and 4 bases from J, the gap between germline ends came to 20 bases. From germline, CDR1 is LGHNT and CDR2 FRNRAP. The study defined stable Graves' hyperthyroidism as no ophthalmopathy progression within 18 months. This clonotype was seen a few times. The antigen remains unidentified. RNA transcripts gave rise to amplified TCR beta CDR3 regions. A first-round RT-PCR of the TCR CDR3 used the HTBI primer set. TCRdb passed the multiplex PCR reads through MiXCR, listing each CDR3 protein once. This table holds 500,000 to 700,000 distinct CDR3 sequences, about a sixth found once.

This receptor was obtained from a woman under 30 with Graves' hyperthyroidism. Sequenced sample: blood. V usage is TRBV12-5 and J usage is TRBJ1-5; weak D call: TRBD1 (5 bases). CDR3 sequence reads: CASVVFGQGRNQPQHF. Here the CDR3 DNA reads TGTGCTAGTGTCGTTTTTGGGCAGGGTAGGAATCAGCCCCAGCATTTT.